The source of this T cell receptor (beta chain) is a study of T cells in Graves' hyperthyroidism and ophthalmopathy. This clonotype was counted at least ten times. There were TCR beta CDR3 regions amplified from RNA transcripts. RT-PCR in the first round (using the HTBI primer set) targeted the TCR CDR3. From the multiplex PCR reads, TCRdb called clonotypes with MiXCR, one entry per CDR3 protein. The sample carries about 600,000 distinct CDR3 sequences, 16% recorded once. The specimen was blood. The receptor comes from a woman aged 40 to 55 with Graves' ophthalmopathy.

CDR3 nucleotides: TGTGCCAGCAGTTTTTACGGGAGTTACGAGCAGTACTTC. Translating gives CASSFYGSYEQYF. The J gene is TRBJ2-7, the V gene TRBV28; TRBD2 is a possible D gene (6 bases). The V gene's germline CDR1 is MDHEN and CDR2 SYDVKM. The CDR3 runs 13 residues. The V end lost 3 bases, the J end lost 4 bases, and 10 bases lay between the germline ends.